Given below is one T cell receptor beta chain in context. Its antigen is unknown. This entry is derived from a study of cytomegalovirus exposure and HLA in healthy donors. General study results and limits: Highly shared sequence variants in one cluster were likely a sequencing artifact. Later analysis associated a missense DCLRE1C variant with TCR beta V- and J-gene trimming. Segments of the TCR beta V type were, in most cases, productive about 90% or about 30% of the time in an earlier analysis.

Germline CDR1 reads SGHDT; CDR2 reads YYEEEE. There are 16 residues in the CDR3. After removal of 1 base from V and 5 bases from J, the junction contained 11 bases not matched to a gene. Both 60 Vbeta primers and 13 Jbeta primers went into the PCR. Sequencing used immunoSEQ multiplex PCR; TCRdb keeps in-frame clones, though not all of them. The sample lists more than 95,000 clones, 80% occurring once. Each donor's status was that of a healthy bone marrow donor. The chain is built from TRBV5-6 and TRBJ1-2; 7 bases align to TRBD1. Sequenced: PBMCs. The sequence was obtained from a man aged 30 to 45 in good health and CMV-seropositive. Here the CDR3 reads CASSLFLQGVGYGYTF. In DNA form, the CDR3 reads TGTGCCAGCAGCTTGTTTCTTCAGGGGGTAGGATATGGCTACACCTTC.